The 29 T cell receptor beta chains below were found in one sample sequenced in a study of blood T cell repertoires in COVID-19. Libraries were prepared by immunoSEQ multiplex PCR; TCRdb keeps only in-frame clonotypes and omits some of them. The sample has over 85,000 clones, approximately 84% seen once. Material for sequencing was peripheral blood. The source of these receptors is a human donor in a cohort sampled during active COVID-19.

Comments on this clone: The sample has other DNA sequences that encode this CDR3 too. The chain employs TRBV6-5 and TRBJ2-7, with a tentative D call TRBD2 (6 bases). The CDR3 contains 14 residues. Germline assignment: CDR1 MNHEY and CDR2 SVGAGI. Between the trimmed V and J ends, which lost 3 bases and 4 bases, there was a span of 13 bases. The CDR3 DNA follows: TGTGCCAGCAGTTATAGGCGGGGCGGGTACGAGCAGTACTTC. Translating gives CASSYRRGGYEQYF.

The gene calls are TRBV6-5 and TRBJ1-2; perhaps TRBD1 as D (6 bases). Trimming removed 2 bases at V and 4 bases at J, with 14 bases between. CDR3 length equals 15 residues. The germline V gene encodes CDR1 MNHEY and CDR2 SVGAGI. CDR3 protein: CASSYGGAIGYGYTF. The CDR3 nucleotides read TGTGCCAGCAGTTACGGGGGGGCGATAGGCTATGGCTACACCTTC.

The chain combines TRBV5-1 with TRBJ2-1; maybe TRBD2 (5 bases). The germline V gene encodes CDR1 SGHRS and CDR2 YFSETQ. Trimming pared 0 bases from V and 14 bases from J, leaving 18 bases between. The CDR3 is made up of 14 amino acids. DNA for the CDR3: TGCGCCAGCAGCTTGGACCCTGGTGCGGGCCCTGAGTTCTTC. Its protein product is CASSLDPGAGPEFF.

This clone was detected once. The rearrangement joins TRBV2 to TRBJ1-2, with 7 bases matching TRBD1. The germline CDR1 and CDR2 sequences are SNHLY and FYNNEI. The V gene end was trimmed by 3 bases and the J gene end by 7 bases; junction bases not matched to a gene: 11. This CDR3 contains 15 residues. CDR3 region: CASSDRAGGYTGYTF. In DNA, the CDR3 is TGTGCCAGCAGTGATCGGGCAGGGGGGTACACTGGCTACACCTTC. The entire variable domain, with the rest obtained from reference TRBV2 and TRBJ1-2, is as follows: EPEVTQTPSHQVTQMGQEVILRCVPISNHLYFYWYRQILGQKVEFLVSFYNNEISEKSEIFDDQFSVERPDGSNFTLKIRSTKLEDSAMYFCASSDRAGGYTGYTFGSGTRLTVV.

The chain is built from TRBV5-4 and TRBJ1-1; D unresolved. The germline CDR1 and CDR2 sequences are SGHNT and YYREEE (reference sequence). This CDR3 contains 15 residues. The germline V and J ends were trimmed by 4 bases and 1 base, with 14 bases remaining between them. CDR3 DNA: TGTGCCAGCAGCCTGGGTCAAGGCGGGAACACTGAAGCTTTCTTT. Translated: CASSLGQGGNTEAFF.

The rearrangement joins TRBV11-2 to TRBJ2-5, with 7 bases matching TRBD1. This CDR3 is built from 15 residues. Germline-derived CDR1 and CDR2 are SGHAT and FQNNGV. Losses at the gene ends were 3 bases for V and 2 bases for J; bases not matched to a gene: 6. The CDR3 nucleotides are TGTGCCAGCAGCTTCCACGACAGGGTGCAAGAGACCCAGTACTTC. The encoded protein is CASSFHDRVQETQYF. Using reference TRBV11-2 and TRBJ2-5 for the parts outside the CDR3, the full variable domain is EAGVAQSPRYKIIEKRQSVAFWCNPISGHATLYWYQQILGQGPKLLIQFQNNGVVDDSQLPKDRFSAERLKGVDSTLKIQPAKLEDSAVYLCASSFHDRVQETQYFGPGTRLLVL.

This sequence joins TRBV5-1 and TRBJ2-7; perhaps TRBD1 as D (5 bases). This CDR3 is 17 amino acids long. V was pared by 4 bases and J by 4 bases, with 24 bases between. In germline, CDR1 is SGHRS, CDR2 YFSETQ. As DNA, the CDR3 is TGCGCCAGCAGCACAGCCACGACAGCAGGTATGGTATACGAGCAGTACTTC. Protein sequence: CASSTATTAGMVYEQYF.

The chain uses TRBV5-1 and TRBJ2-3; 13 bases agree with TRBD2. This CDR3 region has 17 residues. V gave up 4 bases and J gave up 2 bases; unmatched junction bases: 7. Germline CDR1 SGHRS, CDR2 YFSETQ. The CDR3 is CASSRLAGGGFTDTQYF. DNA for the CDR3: TGCGCCAGCAGCAGACTAGCGGGGGGCGGGTTCACAGATACGCAGTATTTT. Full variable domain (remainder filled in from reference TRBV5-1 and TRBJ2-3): KAGVTQTPRYLIKTRGQQVTLSCSPISGHRSVSWYQQTPGQGLQFLFEYFSETQRNKGNFPGRFSGRQFSNSRSEMNVSTLELGDSALYLCASSRLAGGGFTDTQYFGPGTRLTVL.

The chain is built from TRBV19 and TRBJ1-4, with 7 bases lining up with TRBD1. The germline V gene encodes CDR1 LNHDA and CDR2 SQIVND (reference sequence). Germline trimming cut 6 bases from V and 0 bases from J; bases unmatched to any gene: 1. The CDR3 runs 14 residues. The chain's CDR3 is CASSGTATNEKLFF. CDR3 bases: TGTGCCAGTAGCGGGACAGCAACTAATGAAAAACTGTTTTTT.

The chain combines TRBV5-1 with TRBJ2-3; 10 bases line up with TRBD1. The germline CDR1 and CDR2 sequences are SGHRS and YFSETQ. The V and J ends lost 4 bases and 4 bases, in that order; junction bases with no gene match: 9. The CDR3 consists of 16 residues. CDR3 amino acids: CASSMGQGTFADTQYF. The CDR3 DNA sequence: TGCGCCAGCAGCATGGGACAGGGGACTTTTGCAGATACGCAGTATTTT. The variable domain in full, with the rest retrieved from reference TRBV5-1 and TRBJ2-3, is KAGVTQTPRYLIKTRGQQVTLSCSPISGHRSVSWYQQTPGQGLQFLFEYFSETQRNKGNFPGRFSGRQFSNSRSEMNVSTLELGDSALYLCASSMGQGTFADTQYFGPGTRLTVL.

CDR3 bases: TGTGCCAGTAGTCAGGCGGGGGGGCCCCACAATGAGCAGTTCTTC. This sequence encodes CASSQAGGPHNEQFF. This chain connects TRBV19 to TRBJ2-1; 9 bases match TRBD2. Germline V lookup: CDR1 LNHDA, CDR2 SQIVND (reference sequence). The CDR3 is 15 amino acids. V shed 5 bases and J 5 bases; nucleotides not matched to a gene: 7.

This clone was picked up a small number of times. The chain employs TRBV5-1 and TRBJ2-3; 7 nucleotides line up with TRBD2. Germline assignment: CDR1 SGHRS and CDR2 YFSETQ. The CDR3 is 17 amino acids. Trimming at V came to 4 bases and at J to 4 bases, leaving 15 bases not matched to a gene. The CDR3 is CASSPKSGGASPDTQYF. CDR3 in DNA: TGCGCCAGCAGCCCCAAGTCGGGGGGTGCGTCTCCAGATACGCAGTATTTT.

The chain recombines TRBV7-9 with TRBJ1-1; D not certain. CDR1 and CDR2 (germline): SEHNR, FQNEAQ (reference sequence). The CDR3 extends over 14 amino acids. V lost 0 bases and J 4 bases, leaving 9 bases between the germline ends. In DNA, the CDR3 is TGTGCCAGCAGCTTAGCGTTGGGAGGCACTGAAGCTTTCTTT. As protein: CASSLALGGTEAFF.

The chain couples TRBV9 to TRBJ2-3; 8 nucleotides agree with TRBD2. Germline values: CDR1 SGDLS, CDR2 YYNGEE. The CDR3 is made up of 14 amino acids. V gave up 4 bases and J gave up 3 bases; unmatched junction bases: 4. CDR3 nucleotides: TGTGCCAGCAGCCCCCGACTAGCGACAGATACGCAGTATTTT. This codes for CASSPRLATDTQYF. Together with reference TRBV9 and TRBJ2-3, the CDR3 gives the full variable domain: DSGVTQTPKHLITATGQRVTLRCSPRSGDLSVYWYQQSLDQGLQFLIQYYNGEERAKGNILERFSAQQFPDLHSELNLSSLELGDSALYFCASSPRLATDTQYFGPGTRLTVL.

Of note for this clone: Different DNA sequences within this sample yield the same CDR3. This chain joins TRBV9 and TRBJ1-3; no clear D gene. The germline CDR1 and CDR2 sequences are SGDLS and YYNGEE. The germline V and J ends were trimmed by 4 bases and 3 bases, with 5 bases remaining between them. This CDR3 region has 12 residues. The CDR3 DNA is TGTGCCAGCAGCCCCCGTGGAAACACCATATATTTT. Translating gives CASSPRGNTIYF.

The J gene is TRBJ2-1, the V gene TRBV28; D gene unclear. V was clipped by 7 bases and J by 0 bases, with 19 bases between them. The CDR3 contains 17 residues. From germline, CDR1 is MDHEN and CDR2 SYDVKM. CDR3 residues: CASNAASGPLSYNEQFF. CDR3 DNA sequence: TGTGCCAGCAATGCAGCATCAGGTCCCCTCTCCTACAATGAGCAGTTCTTC.

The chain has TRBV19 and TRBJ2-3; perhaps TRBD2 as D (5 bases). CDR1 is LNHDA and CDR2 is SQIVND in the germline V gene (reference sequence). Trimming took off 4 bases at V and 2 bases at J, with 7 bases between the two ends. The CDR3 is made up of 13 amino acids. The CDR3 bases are TGTGCCAGTAGTAGCCGGGACACAGATACGCAGTATTTT. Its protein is CASSSRDTDTQYF.

CDR3 nucleotide sequence: TGTGCCAGCACCCCGGACAGGGGGTTTCAAGAGACCCAGTACTTC. Encoded protein: CASTPDRGFQETQYF. This rearrangement joins TRBV11-2 to TRBJ2-5; 10 nucleotides line up with TRBD1. The V gene's germline CDR1 is SGHAT and CDR2 FQNNGV. This CDR3 spans 15 amino acids. J was trimmed by 2 bases and V by 7 bases; bases with no gene match: 7.

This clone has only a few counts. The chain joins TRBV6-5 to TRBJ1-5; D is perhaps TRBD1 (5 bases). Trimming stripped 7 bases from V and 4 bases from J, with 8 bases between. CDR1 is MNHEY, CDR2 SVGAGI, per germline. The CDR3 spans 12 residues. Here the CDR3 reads CASNRQNQPQHF. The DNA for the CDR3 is TGTGCCAGCAATCGACAGAATCAGCCCCAGCATTTT.

This chain's CDR3 is CASSAPSRGQGAEAFF. The CDR3 DNA follows: TGTGCCAGCAGCGCCCCGAGCCGAGGACAGGGCGCTGAAGCTTTCTTT. The V gene is TRBV5-6, the J gene TRBJ1-1; 8 bases map to TRBD1. The length of the CDR3 is 16 residues. Germline CDR1 SGHDT, CDR2 YYEEEE. Trimming took 4 bases from V and 6 from J; bases not matched to a gene: 14.

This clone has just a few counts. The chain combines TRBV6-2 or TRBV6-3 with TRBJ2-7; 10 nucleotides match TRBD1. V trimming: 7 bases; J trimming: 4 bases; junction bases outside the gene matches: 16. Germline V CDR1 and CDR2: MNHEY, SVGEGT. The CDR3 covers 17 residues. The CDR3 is CASTPLGTGVPRYEQYF. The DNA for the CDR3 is TGTGCCAGCACCCCACTGGGGACAGGGGTGCCCCGATACGAGCAGTACTTC.

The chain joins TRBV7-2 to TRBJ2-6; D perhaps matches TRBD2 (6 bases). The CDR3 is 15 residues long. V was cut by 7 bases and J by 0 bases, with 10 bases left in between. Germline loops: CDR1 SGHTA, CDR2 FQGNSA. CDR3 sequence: CASTPGASGANVLTF. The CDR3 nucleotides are TGTGCCAGCACCCCGGGAGCCTCTGGGGCCAACGTCCTGACTTTC.

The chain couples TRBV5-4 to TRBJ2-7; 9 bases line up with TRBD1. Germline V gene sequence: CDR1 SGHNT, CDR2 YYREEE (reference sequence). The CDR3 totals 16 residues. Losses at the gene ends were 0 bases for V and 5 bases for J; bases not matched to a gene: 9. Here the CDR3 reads CASSLAPGQGAHEQYF. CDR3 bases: TGTGCCAGCAGCTTGGCGCCGGGACAGGGCGCCCACGAGCAGTACTTC.

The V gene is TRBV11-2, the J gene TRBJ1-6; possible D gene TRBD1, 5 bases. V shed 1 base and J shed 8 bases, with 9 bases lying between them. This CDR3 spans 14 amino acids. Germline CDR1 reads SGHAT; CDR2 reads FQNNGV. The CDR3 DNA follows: TGTGCCAGCAGCTTAGCCGGGGGTGATTCACCCCTCCACTTT. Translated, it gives CASSLAGGDSPLHF.

Here the CDR3 DNA reads TGTGCCAGCTGTTGGAGCGGGGGGCCTCTCACAGATACGCAGTATTTT. It is translated as CASCWSGGPLTDTQYF. The chain combines TRBV6-2 or TRBV6-3 with TRBJ2-3; TRBD2 matches 9 bases. The CDR3 has 16 amino acids. Trimming took 8 bases from V and 2 from J; bases not matched to a gene: 11. Germline loops: CDR1 MNHEY, CDR2 SVGEGT.

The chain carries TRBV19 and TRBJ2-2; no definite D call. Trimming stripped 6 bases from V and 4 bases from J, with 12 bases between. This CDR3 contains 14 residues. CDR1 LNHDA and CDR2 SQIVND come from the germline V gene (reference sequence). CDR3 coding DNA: TGTGCCAGTAGGTTGCTTGTAGCCACCGGGGAGCTGTTTTTT. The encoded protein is CASRLLVATGELFF.

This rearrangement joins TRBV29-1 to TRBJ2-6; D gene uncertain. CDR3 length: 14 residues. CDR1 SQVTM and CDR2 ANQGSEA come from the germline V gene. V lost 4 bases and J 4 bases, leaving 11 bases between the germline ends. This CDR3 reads CSVVVESGANVLTF. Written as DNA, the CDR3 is TGCAGCGTTGTGGTAGAATCGGGGGCCAACGTCCTGACTTTC. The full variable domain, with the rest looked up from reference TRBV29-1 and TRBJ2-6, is SAVISQKPSRDICQRGTSLTIQCQVDSQVTMMFWYRQQPGQSLTLIATANQGSEATYESGFVIDKFPISRPNLTFSTLTVSNMSPEDSSIYLCSVVVESGANVLTFGAGSRLTVL.

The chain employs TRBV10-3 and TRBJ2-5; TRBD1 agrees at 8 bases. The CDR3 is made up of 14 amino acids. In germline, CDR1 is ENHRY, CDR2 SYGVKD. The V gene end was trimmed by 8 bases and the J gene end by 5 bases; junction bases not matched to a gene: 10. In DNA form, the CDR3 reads TGTGCCATCCGAACGGACAGGGTGGGTGAGACCCAGTACTTC. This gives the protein CAIRTDRVGETQYF.

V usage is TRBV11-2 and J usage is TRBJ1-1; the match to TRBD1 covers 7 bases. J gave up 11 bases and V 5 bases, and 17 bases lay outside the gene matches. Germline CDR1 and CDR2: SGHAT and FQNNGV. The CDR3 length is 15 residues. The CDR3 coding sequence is TGTGCCAGCAGCCCAACCCCTAGACAGGGAAGACTCGCTTTCTTT. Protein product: CASSPTPRQGRLAFF.